Described below is a single T cell receptor beta chain sequence and its context. Use of 60 Vbeta and 13 Jbeta primers characterized the PCR. TCRdb keeps only in-frame clones here, not all; method: immunoSEQ multiplex PCR. The repertoire holds around 130,000 clones, with over 75% as singletons. This record comes from a study of cytomegalovirus exposure and HLA in healthy donors. The CDR3 covers 14 residues. In germline, CDR1 is LNHNV, CDR2 YYDKDF (reference sequence). The V call is TRBV15, the J call TRBJ2-5, with a tentative D call TRBD2 (6 bases). The J call may be incorrect, as the DNA end agrees better with TRBJ2-7. Input material: PBMCs. The sequence derives from a man between 50 and 59 years old in good health and CMV-seronegative. The DNA for the CDR3 is TGTGCCACCAGCAAGGAGGGAGGATCCTACGAGCAGTACTTC. Its translation: CATSKEGGSYEQYF.